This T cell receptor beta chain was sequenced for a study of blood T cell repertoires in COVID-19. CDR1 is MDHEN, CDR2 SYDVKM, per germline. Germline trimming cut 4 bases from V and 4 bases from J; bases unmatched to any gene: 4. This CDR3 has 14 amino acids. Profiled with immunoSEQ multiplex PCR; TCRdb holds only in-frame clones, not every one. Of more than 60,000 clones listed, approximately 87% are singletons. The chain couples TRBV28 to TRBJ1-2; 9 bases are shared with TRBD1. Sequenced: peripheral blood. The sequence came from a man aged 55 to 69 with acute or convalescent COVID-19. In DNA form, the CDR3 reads TGTGCCAGCAGTTCCGGACAGGGGCGCTATGGCTACACCTTC. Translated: CASSSGQGRYGYTF.